This record concerns one T cell receptor beta chain sequence. This sample was included in a study of blood T cell repertoires in COVID-19. Looking at the study overall: The study drew acute and convalescent COVID-19 samples from the United States, Italy and Spain. T cells, B-cell-depleted T cells, or PBMCs supplied cDNA or gDNA.

How the authors handled the data: Amplification of reference gene primers was used by the study to estimate nucleated cell counts. Produced via immunoSEQ multiplex PCR; TCRdb's table is partial and in-frame only. Clone size and V and J calls were adopted from that table, with D and trimming inferred from the DNA. The table lists about 90,000 clones, 80% of them singletons, with around 10% in the top ten. Germline CDR1 reads ENHRY; CDR2 reads SYGVKD. The CDR3 runs 12 residues. V shed 3 bases and J shed 6 bases, with 9 bases lying between them. The source material was peripheral blood. The V and J genes are TRBV10-3 and TRBJ2-7, with unresolved D. The receptor was derived from an older woman with acute or convalescent COVID-19. CDR3 loop: CAISDGLFEQYF. The CDR3 DNA is TGTGCCATCAGTGATGGCCTCTTCGAGCAGTACTTC.